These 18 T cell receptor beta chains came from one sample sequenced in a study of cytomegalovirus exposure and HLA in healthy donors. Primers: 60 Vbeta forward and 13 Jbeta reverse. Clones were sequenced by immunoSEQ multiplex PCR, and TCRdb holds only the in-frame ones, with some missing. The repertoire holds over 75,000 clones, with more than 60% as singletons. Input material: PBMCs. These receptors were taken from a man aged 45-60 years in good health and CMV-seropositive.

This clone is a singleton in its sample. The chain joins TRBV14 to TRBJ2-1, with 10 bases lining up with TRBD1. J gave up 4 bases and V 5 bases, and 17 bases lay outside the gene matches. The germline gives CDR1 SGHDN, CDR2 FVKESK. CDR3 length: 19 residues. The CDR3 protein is CASSSPGQGTRKIYNEQFF. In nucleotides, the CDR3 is TGTGCCAGCAGCTCACCGGGACAGGGGACCCGTAAGATTTACAATGAGCAGTTCTTC.

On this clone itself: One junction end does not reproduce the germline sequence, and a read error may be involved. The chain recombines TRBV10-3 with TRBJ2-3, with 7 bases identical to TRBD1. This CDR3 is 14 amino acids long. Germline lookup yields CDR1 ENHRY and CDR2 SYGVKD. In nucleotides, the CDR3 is TGTGCCATCCGATGGGACAGTAGCACAGATACGCAGTGTTTT. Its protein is CAIRWDSSTDTQCF.

As DNA, the CDR3 is TGTGCCAGCAGCAGACAGGGGGGGACCCAGTACTTC. It is translated as CASSRQGGTQYF. The V and J genes are TRBV6-1 and TRBJ2-5; 9 positions agree with TRBD1. The CDR3 runs 12 residues. V lost 6 bases, J lost 7 bases, and 3 bases stayed unmatched. Germline V gives CDR1 MNHNS, CDR2 SASEGT.

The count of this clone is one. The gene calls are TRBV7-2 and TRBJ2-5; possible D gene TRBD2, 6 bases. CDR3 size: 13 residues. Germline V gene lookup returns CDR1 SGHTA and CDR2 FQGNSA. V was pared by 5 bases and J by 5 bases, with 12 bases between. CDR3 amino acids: CASSHPTSETQYF. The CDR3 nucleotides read TGTGCCAGCAGCCACCCAACTAGCGAGACCCAGTACTTC.

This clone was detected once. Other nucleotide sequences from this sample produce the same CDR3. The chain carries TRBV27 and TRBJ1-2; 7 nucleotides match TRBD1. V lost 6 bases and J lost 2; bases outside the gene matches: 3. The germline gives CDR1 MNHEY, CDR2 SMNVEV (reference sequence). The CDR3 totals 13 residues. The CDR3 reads CASSLTGNYGYTF. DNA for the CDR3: TGTGCCAGCAGCCTGACAGGGAACTATGGCTACACCTTC.

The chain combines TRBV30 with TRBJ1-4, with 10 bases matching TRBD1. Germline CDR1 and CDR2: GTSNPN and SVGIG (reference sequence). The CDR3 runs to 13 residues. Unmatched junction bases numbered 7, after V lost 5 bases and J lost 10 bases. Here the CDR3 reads CAWGGTGVGKLFF. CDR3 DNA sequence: TGTGCCTGGGGTGGGACAGGGGTTGGAAAACTGTTTTTT.

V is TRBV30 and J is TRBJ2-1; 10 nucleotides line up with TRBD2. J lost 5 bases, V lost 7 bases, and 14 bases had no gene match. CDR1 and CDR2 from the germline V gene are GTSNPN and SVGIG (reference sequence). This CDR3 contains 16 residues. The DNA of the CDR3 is TGTGCCTCAACGCAGCGGGGGGGAGCTACTAACAATGAGCAGTTCTTC. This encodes CASTQRGGATNNEQFF.

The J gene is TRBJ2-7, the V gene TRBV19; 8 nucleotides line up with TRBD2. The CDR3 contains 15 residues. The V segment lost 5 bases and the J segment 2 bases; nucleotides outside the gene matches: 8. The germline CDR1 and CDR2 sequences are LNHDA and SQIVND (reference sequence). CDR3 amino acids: CASSPGRGAPYEQYF. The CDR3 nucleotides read TGTGCCAGTAGTCCCGGGCGGGGGGCTCCCTACGAGCAGTACTTC. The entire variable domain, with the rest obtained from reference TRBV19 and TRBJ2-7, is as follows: DGGITQSPKYLFRKEGQNVTLSCEQNLNHDAMYWYRQDPGQGLRLIYYSQIVNDFQKGDIAEGYSVSREKKESFPLTVTSAQKNPTAFYLCASSPGRGAPYEQYFGPGTRLTVT.

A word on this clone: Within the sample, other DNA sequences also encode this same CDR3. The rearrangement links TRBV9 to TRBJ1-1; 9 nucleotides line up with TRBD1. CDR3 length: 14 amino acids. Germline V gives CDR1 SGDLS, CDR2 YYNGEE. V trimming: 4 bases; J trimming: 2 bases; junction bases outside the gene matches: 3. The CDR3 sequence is CASSFTGGNTEAFF. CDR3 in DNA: TGTGCCAGCAGCTTCACAGGGGGCAACACTGAAGCTTTCTTT.

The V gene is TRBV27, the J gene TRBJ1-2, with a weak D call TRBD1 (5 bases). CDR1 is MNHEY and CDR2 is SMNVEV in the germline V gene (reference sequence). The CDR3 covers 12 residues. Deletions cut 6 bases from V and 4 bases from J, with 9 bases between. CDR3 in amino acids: CASRGQAYGYTF. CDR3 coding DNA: TGTGCCAGCAGGGGGCAGGCCTATGGCTACACCTTC.

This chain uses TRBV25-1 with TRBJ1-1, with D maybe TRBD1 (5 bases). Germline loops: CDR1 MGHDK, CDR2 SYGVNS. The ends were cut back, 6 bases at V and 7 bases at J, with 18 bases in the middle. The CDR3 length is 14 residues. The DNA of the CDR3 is TGTGCCAGCAGCCCCGTTAGCGGGGCGGATGAAGCTTTCTTT. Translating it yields CASSPVSGADEAFF.

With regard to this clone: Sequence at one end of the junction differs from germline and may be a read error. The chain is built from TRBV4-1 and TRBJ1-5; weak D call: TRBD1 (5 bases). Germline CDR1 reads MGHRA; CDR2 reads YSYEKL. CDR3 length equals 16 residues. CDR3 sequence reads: CASSQEGIQGLSAQNF. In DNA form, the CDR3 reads TGCGCCAGCAGCCAAGAGGGCATCCAGGGACTTTCAGCCCAGAATTTT.

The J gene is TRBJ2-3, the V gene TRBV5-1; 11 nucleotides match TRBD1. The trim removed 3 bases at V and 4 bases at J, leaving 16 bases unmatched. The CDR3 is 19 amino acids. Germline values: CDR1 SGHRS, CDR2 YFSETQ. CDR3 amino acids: CASSSNQWAGTGGADTQYF. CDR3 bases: TGCGCCAGCAGCTCCAACCAATGGGCCGGGACAGGGGGTGCAGATACGCAGTATTTT.

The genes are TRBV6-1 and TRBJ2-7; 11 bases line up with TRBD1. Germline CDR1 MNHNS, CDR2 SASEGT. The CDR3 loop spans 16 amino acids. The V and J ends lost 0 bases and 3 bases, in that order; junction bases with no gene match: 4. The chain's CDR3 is CASSEAWTGGFYEQYF. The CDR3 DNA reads TGTGCCAGCAGTGAAGCTTGGACAGGGGGCTTCTACGAGCAGTACTTC.

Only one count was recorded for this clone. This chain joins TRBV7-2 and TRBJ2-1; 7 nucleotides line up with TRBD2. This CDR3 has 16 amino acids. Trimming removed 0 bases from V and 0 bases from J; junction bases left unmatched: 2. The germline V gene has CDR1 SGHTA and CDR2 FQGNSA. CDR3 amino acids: CASSLAGGGSYNEQFF. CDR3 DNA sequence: TGTGCCAGCAGCTTAGCGGGGGGGGGCTCCTACAATGAGCAGTTCTTC.

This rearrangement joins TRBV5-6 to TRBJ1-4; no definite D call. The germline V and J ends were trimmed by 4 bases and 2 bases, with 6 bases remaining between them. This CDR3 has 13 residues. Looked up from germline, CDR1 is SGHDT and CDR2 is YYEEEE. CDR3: CASSEGTNEKLFF. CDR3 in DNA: TGTGCCAGCAGCGAGGGCACTAATGAAAAACTGTTTTTT. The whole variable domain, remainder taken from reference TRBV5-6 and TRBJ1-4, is DAGVTQSPTHLIKTRGQQVTLRCSPKSGHDTVSWYQQALGQGPQFIFQYYEEEERQRGNFPDRFSGHQFPNYSSELNVNALLLGDSALYLCASSEGTNEKLFFGSGTQLSVL.

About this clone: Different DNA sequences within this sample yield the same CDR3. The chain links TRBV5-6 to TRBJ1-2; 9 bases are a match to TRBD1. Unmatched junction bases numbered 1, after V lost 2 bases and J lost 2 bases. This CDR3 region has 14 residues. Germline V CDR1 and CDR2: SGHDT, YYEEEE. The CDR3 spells CASSFGTGNYGYTF. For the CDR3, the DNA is TGTGCCAGCAGCTTTGGGACAGGGAACTATGGCTACACCTTC.

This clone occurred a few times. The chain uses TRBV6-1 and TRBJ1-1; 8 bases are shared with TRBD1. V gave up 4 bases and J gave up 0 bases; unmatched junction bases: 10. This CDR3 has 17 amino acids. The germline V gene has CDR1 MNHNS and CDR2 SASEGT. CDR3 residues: CASSVDREWHMNTEAFF. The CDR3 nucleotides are TGTGCCAGCAGTGTGGACAGGGAATGGCACATGAACACTGAAGCTTTCTTT.